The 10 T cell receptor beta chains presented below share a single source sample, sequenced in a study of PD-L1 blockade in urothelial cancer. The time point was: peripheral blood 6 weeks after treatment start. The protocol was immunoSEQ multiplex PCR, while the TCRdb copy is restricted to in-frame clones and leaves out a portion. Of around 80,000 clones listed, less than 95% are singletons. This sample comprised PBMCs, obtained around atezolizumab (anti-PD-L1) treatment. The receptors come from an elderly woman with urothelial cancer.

The CDR3 sequence is CASSVEVRPGGTDTQYF. CDR3 DNA sequence: TGTGCCAGCAGCGTGGAAGTGAGGCCGGGGGGCACAGATACGCAGTATTTT. V is TRBV9 and J is TRBJ2-3, with D maybe TRBD2 (6 bases). CDR1 and CDR2 (germline): SGDLS, YYNGEE. CDR3 length: 17 residues. Trimming removed 2 bases from V and 1 base from J, with 17 bases in between.

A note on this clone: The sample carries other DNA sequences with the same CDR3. The CDR3 reads CASSLTGGYNEQFF. The DNA for the CDR3 is TGTGCCAGCAGCTTGACAGGGGGCTACAATGAGCAGTTCTTC. The rearrangement joins TRBV7-2 to TRBJ2-1; 9 bases are shared with TRBD1. CDR1 is SGHTA and CDR2 is FQGNSA in the germline V gene. This CDR3 region has 14 residues. V dropped 3 bases and J dropped 3; count of bases not matched to a gene: 0.

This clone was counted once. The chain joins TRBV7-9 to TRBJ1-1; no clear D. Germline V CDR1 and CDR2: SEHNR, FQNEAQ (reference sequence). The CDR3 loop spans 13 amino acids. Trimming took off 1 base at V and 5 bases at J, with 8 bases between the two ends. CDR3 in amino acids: CASSLVRSTEAFF. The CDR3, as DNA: TGTGCCAGCAGCTTAGTCCGGAGTACTGAAGCTTTCTTT.

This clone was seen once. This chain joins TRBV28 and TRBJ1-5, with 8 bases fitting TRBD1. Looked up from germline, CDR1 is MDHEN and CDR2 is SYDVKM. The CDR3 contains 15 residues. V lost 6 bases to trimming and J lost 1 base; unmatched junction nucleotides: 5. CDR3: CASSHRQGSNQPQHF. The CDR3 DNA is TGTGCCAGCAGCCATAGACAGGGGAGCAATCAGCCCCAGCATTTT.

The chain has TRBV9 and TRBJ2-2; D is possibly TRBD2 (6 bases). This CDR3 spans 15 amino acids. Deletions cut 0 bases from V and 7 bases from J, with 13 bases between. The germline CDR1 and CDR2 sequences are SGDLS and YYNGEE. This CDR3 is CASSVDVGGGGELFF. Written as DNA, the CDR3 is TGTGCCAGCAGCGTAGATGTGGGGGGAGGCGGGGAGCTGTTTTTT. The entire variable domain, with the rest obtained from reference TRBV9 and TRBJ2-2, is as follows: DSGVTQTPKHLITATGQRVTLRCSPRSGDLSVYWYQQSLDQGLQFLIQYYNGEERAKGNILERFSAQQFPDLHSELNLSSLELGDSALYFCASSVDVGGGGELFFGEGSRLTVL.

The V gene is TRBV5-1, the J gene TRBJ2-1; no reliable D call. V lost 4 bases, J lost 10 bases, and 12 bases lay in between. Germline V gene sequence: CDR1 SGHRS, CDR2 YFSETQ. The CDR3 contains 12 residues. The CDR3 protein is CASSQGPGEQFF. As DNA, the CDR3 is TGCGCCAGCAGCCAAGGTCCCGGGGAGCAGTTCTTC.

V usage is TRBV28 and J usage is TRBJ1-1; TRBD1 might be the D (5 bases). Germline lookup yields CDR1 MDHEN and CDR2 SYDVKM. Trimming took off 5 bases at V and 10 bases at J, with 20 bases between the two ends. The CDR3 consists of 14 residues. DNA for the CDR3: TGTGCCAGCAGTCCAGGGTTTATTGGCCATGGAGCTTTCTTT. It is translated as CASSPGFIGHGAFF. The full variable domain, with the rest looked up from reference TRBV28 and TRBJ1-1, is DVKVTQSSRYLVKRTGEKVFLECVQDMDHENMFWYRQDPGLGLRLIYFSYDVKMKEKGDIPEGYSVSREKKERFSLILESASTNQTSMYLCASSPGFIGHGAFFGQGTRLTVV.

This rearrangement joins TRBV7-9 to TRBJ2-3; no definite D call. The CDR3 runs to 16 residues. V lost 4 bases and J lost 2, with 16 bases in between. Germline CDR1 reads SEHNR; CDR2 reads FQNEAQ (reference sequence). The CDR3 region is CASSSSSRRYTDTQYF. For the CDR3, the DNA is TGTGCCAGCAGCTCATCGTCGCGGAGATACACAGATACGCAGTATTTT.

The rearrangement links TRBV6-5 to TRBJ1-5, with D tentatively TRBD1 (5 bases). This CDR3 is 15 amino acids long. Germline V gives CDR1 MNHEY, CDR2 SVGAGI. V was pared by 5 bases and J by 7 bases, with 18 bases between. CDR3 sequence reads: CASSRRGRYGQPQHF. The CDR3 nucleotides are TGTGCCAGCAGTCGACGGGGGAGGTATGGGCAGCCCCAGCATTTT.

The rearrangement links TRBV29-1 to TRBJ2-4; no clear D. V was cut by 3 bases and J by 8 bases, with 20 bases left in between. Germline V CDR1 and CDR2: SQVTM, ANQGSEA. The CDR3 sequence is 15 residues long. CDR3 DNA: TGCAGCGTTGAGACTCGTGGCGGCTTGGTGGACATTCAGTACTTC. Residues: CSVETRGGLVDIQYF. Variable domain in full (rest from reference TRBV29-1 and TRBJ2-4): SAVISQKPSRDICQRGTSLTIQCQVDSQVTMMFWYRQQPGQSLTLIATANQGSEATYESGFVIDKFPISRPNLTFSTLTVSNMSPEDSSIYLCSVETRGGLVDIQYFGAGTRLSVL.